This TCR beta chain was identified in a study of CD8+ T cells in alopecia areata. This CDR3 has 15 amino acids. V lost 0 bases, J lost 8 bases, and 19 bases lay in between. Looked up from germline, CDR1 is GTSNPN and CDR2 is SVGIG (reference sequence). RNA extraction was followed by reverse transcription into cDNA, which acted as the sequencing template. Profiling relied on immunoSEQ multiplex PCR, and the TCRdb table lists in-frame clones only, not all of them. Of around 190,000 clones listed, 64% are singletons. Treatment specified: oral pan-JAK inhibitor, 5-10 mg twice daily. The chain employs TRBV30 and TRBJ1-2, with TRBD1 as a possible D gene (5 bases). Sequences were derived from CD4+ T cells sorted from blood, sampled between weeks 49 and 50, from a patient treated with tofacitinib. The source is a human donor with alopecia areata. CDR3 amino acids: CAWSVLYRGVGGYTF. Written as DNA, the CDR3 is TGTGCCTGGAGTGTACTCTATCGAGGGGTCGGAGGCTACACCTTC.